This TCR beta chain derives from a study of identical twins. Overall study findings and caveats: There were fewer insertions in abundant cord blood beta clonotypes, but memory repertoires showed no such pattern. With monozygotic twins, out-of-frame TCR alpha sharing exceeded what models estimated.

The table lists this clonotype with a few counts. No antigen is known for it. V lost 6 bases and J 7 bases, leaving 15 bases between the germline ends. The CDR3 has 13 residues. cDNA carried unique molecular identifiers, and a universal primer site was added by template switching. TCRdb processed the 5' RACE reads anew with MiXCR; each CDR3 protein has one entry. The sample consists of about 530,000 distinct CDR3 sequences, nearly 15% of them appearing once. These data were also filed under a second study, of yellow fever vaccine responses in identical twins.

The source is a woman aged 18-29 years in good health. J is TRBJ2-5 and V is TRBV12-3 or TRBV12-4, with D possibly matching TRBD1 (6 bases). Source material: CD4+ T cells sorted from blood. The DNA for the CDR3 is TGTGCCAGCAGCCCCGAGGGGGTGGGGACCCAGTACTTC. Its translation is CASSPEGVGTQYF.